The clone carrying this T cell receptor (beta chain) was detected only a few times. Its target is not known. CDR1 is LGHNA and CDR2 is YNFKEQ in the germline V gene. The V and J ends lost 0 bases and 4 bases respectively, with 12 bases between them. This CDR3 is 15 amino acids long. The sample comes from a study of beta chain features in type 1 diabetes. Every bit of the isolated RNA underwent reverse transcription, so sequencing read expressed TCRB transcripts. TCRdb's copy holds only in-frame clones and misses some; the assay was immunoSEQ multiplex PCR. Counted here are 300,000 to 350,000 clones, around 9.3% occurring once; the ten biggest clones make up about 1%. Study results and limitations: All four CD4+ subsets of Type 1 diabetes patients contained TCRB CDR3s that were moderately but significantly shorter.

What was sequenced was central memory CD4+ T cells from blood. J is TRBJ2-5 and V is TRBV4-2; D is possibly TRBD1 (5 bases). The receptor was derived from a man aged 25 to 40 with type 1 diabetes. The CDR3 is CASSQEGEGAETQYF. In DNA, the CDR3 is TGTGCCAGCAGCCAAGAGGGTGAAGGGGCAGAGACCCAGTACTTC.